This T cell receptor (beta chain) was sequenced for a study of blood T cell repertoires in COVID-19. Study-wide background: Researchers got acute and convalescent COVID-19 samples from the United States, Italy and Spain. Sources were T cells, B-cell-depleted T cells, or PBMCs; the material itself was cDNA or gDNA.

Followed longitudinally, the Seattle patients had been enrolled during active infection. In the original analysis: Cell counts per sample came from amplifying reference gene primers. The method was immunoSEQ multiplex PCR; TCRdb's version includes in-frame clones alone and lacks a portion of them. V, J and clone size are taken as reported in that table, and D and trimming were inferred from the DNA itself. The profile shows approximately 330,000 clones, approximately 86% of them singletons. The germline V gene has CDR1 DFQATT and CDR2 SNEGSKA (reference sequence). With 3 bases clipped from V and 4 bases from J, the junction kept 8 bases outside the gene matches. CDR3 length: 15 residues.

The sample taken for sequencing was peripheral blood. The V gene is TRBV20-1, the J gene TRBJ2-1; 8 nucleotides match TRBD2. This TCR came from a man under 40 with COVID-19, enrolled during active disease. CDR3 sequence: CSASETGGGYNEQFF. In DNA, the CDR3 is TGCAGTGCTAGTGAAACGGGAGGGGGGTACAATGAGCAGTTCTTC.